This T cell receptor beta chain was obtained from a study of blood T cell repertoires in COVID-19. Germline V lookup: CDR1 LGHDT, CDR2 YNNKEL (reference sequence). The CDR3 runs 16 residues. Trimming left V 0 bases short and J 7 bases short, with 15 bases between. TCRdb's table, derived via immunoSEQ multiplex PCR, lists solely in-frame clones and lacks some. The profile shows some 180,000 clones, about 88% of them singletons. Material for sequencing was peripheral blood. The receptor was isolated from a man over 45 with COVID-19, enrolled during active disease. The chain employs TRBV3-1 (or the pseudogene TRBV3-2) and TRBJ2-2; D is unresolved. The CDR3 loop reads CASSQDGRSQIGELFF. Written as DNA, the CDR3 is TGTGCCAGCAGCCAAGATGGTAGGAGTCAGATCGGGGAGCTGTTTTTT.